The next 19 T cell receptor beta chains were all read from a single sample in a study of T cell clonality in common variable immunodeficiency. The data were produced by immunoSEQ multiplex PCR, yet TCRdb's version contains in-frame clones alone and is incomplete. The sample yields about 60,000 clones, without any singletons. What was sequenced was peripheral blood mononuclear cells. The source of these receptors is a person aged 18-69 years in good health.

This clone was recorded many times. The read falls 3 residues short of the CDR3 end, and the missing part is taken from the germline J gene. This chain uses TRBV7-3 with TRBJ2-5; 7 bases match TRBD1. Germline-derived CDR1 and CDR2 are SGHTA and FQGTGA. The CDR3 has 15 residues. Trimming cost V 4 bases and J 5 bases; bases outside gene matches: 10. The covered CDR3 bases are TGTGCCAGCAGCTCATCAGGGGGAAGGGAGGAGACC. Its protein product is CASSSSGGREET. The complete CDR3 reads CASSSSGGREETQYF. Drawing the rest from reference TRBV7-3 and TRBJ2-5, the complete variable domain is GAGVSQTPSNKVTEKGKYVELRCDPISGHTALYWYRQSLGQGPEFLIYFQGTGAADDSGLPNDRFFAVRPEGSVSTLKIQRTERGDSAVYLCASSSSGGREETQYFGPGTRLLVL.

In this sample, this clone turned up many times. The CDR3 end falls 3 residues outside the read, so it is completed with the germline J gene. This rearrangement joins TRBV5-1 to TRBJ2-7, with D tentatively TRBD1 (5 bases). This CDR3 has 15 amino acids. Deletions cut 1 base from V and 2 bases from J, with 13 bases between. The V gene's germline CDR1 is SGHRS and CDR2 YFSETQ. Partial CDR3 DNA: TGCGCCAGCAGCTTGTCAACAGGCCAAACCTACGAG. Translating it yields CASSLSTGQTYE. The complete CDR3 sequence is CASSLSTGQTYEQYF.

This clone was found a few times. The CDR3 end lies 3 residues beyond the end of the read and is filled in from the germline J gene. The J gene is TRBJ2-3, the V gene TRBV2; 10 bases line up with TRBD1. Germline V CDR1 and CDR2: SNHLY, FYNNEI. The trim removed 6 bases at V and 3 bases at J, leaving 3 bases unmatched. The CDR3 totals 14 residues. CDR3 in amino acids: CASSDRGHTDTQYF. The CDR3 bases that were read are TGTGCCAGCAGCGACAGGGGGCATACAGATACG.

Ten or more counts support this clone. The read terminates 3 residues ahead of where the CDR3 ends, so the germline J gene completes it. The V gene is TRBV13, the J gene TRBJ2-2, with 7 bases aligning to TRBD1. This CDR3 has 16 residues. Trimming took 4 bases from V and 4 from J; bases not matched to a gene: 9. Germline CDR1 and CDR2: PRHDT and FYEKMQ (reference sequence). The CDR3 DNA, read in part, is TGTGCCAGCAGCTCGCGACAGGGAGACGGCACCGGGGAG. Its protein product is CASSSRQGDGTGE. The CDR3 as a whole reads CASSSRQGDGTGELFF.

This clone has ten or more counts. The read is 3 residues too short to cover the CDR3 end, so that end is filled in from the germline J gene. The chain has TRBV7-3 and TRBJ2-2; maybe TRBD2 (5 bases). Germline loops: CDR1 SGHTA, CDR2 FQGTGA. This CDR3 comprises 14 residues. V was clipped by 5 bases and J by 5 bases, with 12 bases between them. Partial CDR3 DNA: TGTGCCAGCAGCACCCACCGGGGAACCGGGGAG. Translation gives CASSTHRGTGE. Given in full, the CDR3 is CASSTHRGTGELFF.

Many counts were recorded for this clone. From the germline J gene comes the end of the CDR3, since the read stops 3 residues before it. This chain connects TRBV4-1 to TRBJ2-2, with TRBD2 matching 8 bases. The CDR3 sequence is 17 residues long. V lost 4 bases, J lost 6 bases, and 13 bases stayed unmatched. Germline values: CDR1 MGHRA, CDR2 YSYEKL. The CDR3 loop reads CASSPWYGSGTPGELFF. CDR3 DNA, as far as it was read: TGCGCCAGCAGCCCCTGGTATGGTAGCGGGACTCCCGGGGAG.

This clone was seen ten or more times. The CDR3 end is not reached by the read, which stops 3 residues before it; the germline J gene fills it in. The chain joins TRBV20-1 to TRBJ2-1; 8 bases are shared with TRBD2. CDR1 and CDR2 (germline): DFQATT, SNEGSKA (reference sequence). This CDR3 has 13 residues. Incomplete CDR3 DNA: TGCGGGGCCACTAGCGGCACCTACAATGAG. Amino acid sequence: CGATSGTYNE. The whole CDR3 is CGATSGTYNEQFF.

This clone was counted many times. This chain's CDR3 is CSARAPNTGELFF. CDR3 DNA (partial): TGCAGTGCTAGGGCCCCGAACACCGGGGAG. The chain combines TRBV20-1 with TRBJ2-2, with D unresolved. With the read ending 3 residues before the CDR3 end, the germline J gene is used to fill in that end. The CDR3 loop spans 13 amino acids. The ends were cut back, 3 bases at V and 0 bases at J, with 5 bases in the middle. CDR1 and CDR2 from the germline V gene are DFQATT and SNEGSKA (reference sequence).

The table lists this clone with many counts. The sequence runs out 3 residues before the end of the CDR3; the remainder is reconstructed from the germline J gene. The chain joins TRBV5-1 to TRBJ1-4; unclear D gene. Per the germline V gene, CDR1 is SGHRS and CDR2 is YFSETQ. CDR3 length: 14 residues. V lost 2 bases, J lost 5 bases, and 10 bases lay in between. This chain's CDR3 is CASSFGQENEKLFF. The CDR3 bases that were read are TGCGCCAGCAGCTTTGGCCAGGAGAATGAAAAA.

In its sample, this clone was seen a few times. The read ends 3 residues before the CDR3 terminus; that terminus is restored from the germline J gene. V and J are TRBV6-2 or TRBV6-3 and TRBJ2-5; D is possibly TRBD1 (5 bases). Germline lookup yields CDR1 MNHEY and CDR2 SVGEGT. V lost 0 bases to trimming and J lost 1 base, with 9 bases between them. The length of the CDR3 is 15 residues. The CDR3 is CASSYSITGQETQYF. The sequenced part of the CDR3 DNA is TGTGCCAGCAGTTACTCGATTACAGGCCAAGAGACC.

This clone was seen repeatedly, ten times or more. The CDR3 end is not reached by the read, which stops 3 residues before it; the germline J gene fills it in. This sequence joins TRBV20-1 and TRBJ2-3; no firm D call. The CDR3 runs 14 residues. The germline CDR1 and CDR2 sequences are DFQATT and SNEGSKA (reference sequence). V lost 2 bases and J 1 base, leaving 10 bases between the germline ends. The CDR3 loop reads CSARWPRGTDTQYF. CDR3 DNA, as far as it was read: TGCAGTGCTAGATGGCCCCGGGGCACAGATACG.

This clone was counted at least ten times. The read ends 3 residues before the CDR3 terminus; that terminus is restored from the germline J gene. The chain couples TRBV2 to TRBJ1-6; TRBD1 matches 7 bases. Per the germline V gene, CDR1 is SNHLY and CDR2 is FYNNEI. CDR3 length: 16 residues. With 5 bases clipped from V and 3 bases from J, the junction kept 7 bases outside the gene matches. CDR3 amino acids: CASSPGGGGYNSPLHF. CDR3 DNA, as far as it was read: TGTGCCAGCAGTCCAGGGGGAGGGGGCTATAATTCACCC.

In this sample, this clone turned up many times. The read ends 3 residues early relative to the CDR3; the germline J gene fills the gap. This chain uses TRBV5-6 with TRBJ2-5; a weak D match, TRBD2 (6 bases). V lost 3 bases to trimming and J lost 4 bases, with 16 bases between them. The CDR3 contains 15 residues. CDR1 is SGHDT and CDR2 is YYEEEE in the germline V gene. The sequenced CDR3 bases are TGTGCCAGCAGCTGGAGGGGTGTCGAGAGAGAGACC. As protein: CASSWRGVERET. The complete CDR3 protein is CASSWRGVERETQYF.

This clone was found many times. The read is 3 residues too short to cover the CDR3 end, so that end is filled in from the germline J gene. This chain uses TRBV6-1 with TRBJ1-6; TRBD1 is a possible D gene (6 bases). The CDR3 extends over 15 amino acids. Trimming shortened V by 0 bases and J by 8 bases, and 11 bases separated the two germline ends. Germline CDR1 reads MNHNS; CDR2 reads SASEGT. The CDR3 loop reads CASSEALQGYSPLHF. Incomplete CDR3 DNA: TGTGCCAGCAGTGAAGCCCTTCAGGGGTATTCACCC.

This clone was seen many times. The CDR3 extends 3 residues past the end of the read, so its final part is completed from the germline J gene. The chain joins TRBV7-3 to TRBJ2-1; 12 nucleotides match TRBD2. The germline V gene encodes CDR1 SGHTA and CDR2 FQGTGA. With 0 bases clipped from V and 5 bases from J, the junction kept 8 bases outside the gene matches. The CDR3 sequence is 18 residues long. CDR3 in amino acids: CASSLTHGLAGTNNEQFF. The CDR3 DNA, read in part, is TGTGCCAGCAGCTTAACACACGGACTAGCGGGGACCAACAATGAG.

This clone was detected ten times or more. Read data end 3 residues before the CDR3 end; the end is taken from the germline J gene. The V call is TRBV12-3 or TRBV12-4, the J call TRBJ1-2; TRBD1 matches at 10 bases. This CDR3 has 13 amino acids. The DNA read from the CDR3 is TGTGCCAGCAGCCTGACAGGGGGCGAAGGC. Translation gives CASSLTGGEG. The whole CDR3 is CASSLTGGEGYTF.

There are many counts of this clone. The read is 3 residues too short to cover the CDR3 end, so that end is filled in from the germline J gene. The V gene is TRBV5-5, the J gene TRBJ2-3; D is possibly TRBD1 (6 bases). Germline V CDR1 and CDR2: SGHKS, YYEKEE (reference sequence). V dropped 0 bases and J dropped 4 bases, with 12 bases sitting between them. The length of the CDR3 is 15 residues. The sequenced CDR3 bases are TGTGCCAGCAGCTTGGGAGGGCAGGGGTCAGATACG. Encoded protein: CASSLGGQGSDT. The CDR3 in its entirety is CASSLGGQGSDTQYF. Full variable domain (remainder filled in from reference TRBV5-5 and TRBJ2-3): DAGVTQSPTHLIKTRGQQVTLRCSPISGHKSVSWYQQVLGQGPQFIFQYYEKEERGRGNFPDRFSARQFPNYSSELNVNALLLGDSALYLCASSLGGQGSDTQYFGPGTRLTVL.

This clone was counted at least ten times. The sequence runs out 3 residues before the end of the CDR3; the remainder is reconstructed from the germline J gene. This chain uses TRBV2 with TRBJ1-2; 9 nucleotides align to TRBD1. Per the germline V gene, CDR1 is SNHLY and CDR2 is FYNNEI. The ends lost 7 bases at V and 5 bases at J; junction bases unmatched: 2. The CDR3 extends over 12 amino acids. The DNA read from the CDR3 is TGTGCCAGCAAAGGGACAGGGTATGGC. It specifies CASKGTGYG. The whole CDR3 is CASKGTGYGYTF. The full variable domain, its missing parts supplied by reference TRBV2 and TRBJ1-2, is EPEVTQTPSHQVTQMGQEVILRCVPISNHLYFYWYRQILGQKVEFLVSFYNNEISEKSEIFDDQFSVERPDGSNFTLKIRSTKLEDSAMYFCASKGTGYGYTFGSGTRLTVV.

This clone was seen ten or more times. The CDR3 reads CSVLDREINEQFF. The CDR3 DNA, read in part, is TGCAGCGTTCTGGACAGGGAAATTAATGAG. The V call is TRBV29-1, the J call TRBJ2-1; 8 bases align to TRBD1. The read ends 3 residues shy of where the CDR3 ends; the end is completed using the germline J gene. In germline, CDR1 is SQVTM, CDR2 ANQGSEA. The CDR3 runs to 13 residues. V lost 5 bases and J lost 7; bases outside the gene matches: 7.